Listed below are T cell receptor beta chains from one sample, sequenced in a study of PD-L1 blockade in urothelial cancer. Sequencing used immunoSEQ multiplex PCR; TCRdb keeps in-frame clones, though not all of them. The sample records tens of thousands of clones, approximately 80% being singletons. Sequenced material: PBMCs, taken around atezolizumab (anti-PD-L1) treatment. These receptors were obtained from a man aged 55 to 70 with urothelial cancer. Both conserved end residues are trimmed from each CDR3.

>TRBV28|TRBJ1-2
ASSRARGSDGYT
>TRBV5-1|TRBJ2-2
ASSFQGGAQNTGELF
>TRBV9|TRBJ2-5
ASSAPLAGGRETQY
>TRBV5-1|TRBJ2-1
ASSLASTIGRNNEQF
>TRBV5-1|TRBJ2-5
ASSLGQIQETQY
>TRBV28|TRBJ2-7
ASSSPGQGAYEQY
>TRBV18|TRBJ2-7
ASSDGTGTYEQY
>TRBV2|TRBJ1-4
ASTRGRELVANEKLF
>TRBV28|TRBJ2-7
ASSFPGQGTNEQY
>TRBV25-1|TRBJ1-1
ASKGGRFGRENTEAF
>TRBV28|TRBJ2-5
ASSKGLGAQETQY
>TRBV5-1|TRBJ2-1
ASRFTSGGNNEQF
>TRBV6-1|TRBJ2-7
ASRKDRALSYEQY
>TRBV27|TRBJ1-5
ASSLGGGSNQPQH
>TRBV13|TRBJ1-3
ASSDTRTGGFSGNTIY
>TRBV5-1|TRBJ2-7
ASSLIDKAHEQY
>TRBV6-1|TRBJ1-2
ASSEARGAGGYT
>TRBV2|TRBJ1-2
ASRTGTGSGYT
>TRBV5-4|TRBJ2-3
ASSLGRRLTDTQY
>TRBV4-2|TRBJ2-3
ASSQDGSVDTQY
>TRBV5-6|TRBJ2-7
ASSPGLAGAEQY
>TRBV2|TRBJ2-1
ASSEALRFEQF
>TRBV18|TRBJ1-1
ASSPSQGDLGTEAF
>TRBV2|TRBJ2-7
ASSKDRGPYEQY
>TRBV15|TRBJ2-3
ATSRATDTQY
>TRBV5-1|TRBJ2-2
ASSLTGVDGELF
>TRBV28|TRBJ2-1
ASRDTGTESYNEQF
>TRBV7-8|TRBJ2-7
ASSASGSSYEQY
>TRBV30|TRBJ1-2
AWGSGSSGYT
>TRBV18|TRBJ1-3
ASSPQTGDGNTIY
>TRBV2|TRBJ2-1
ASSPGGGTYNEQF
>TRBV18|TRBJ2-7
ASSPRDSNYEQY
>TRBV5-1|TRBJ2-1
ASSYGDRANEQF
>TRBV28|TRBJ1-3
ASSSDRSGNTIY
>TRBV5-8|TRBJ2-1
ASSAGTGKYNEQF
>TRBV21-1|TRBJ2-7
ASSNEQGAPYEQY
>TRBV4-2|TRBJ2-2
ASSWEAELNTGELF
>TRBV29-1|TRBJ1-2
SATGSLNGYT
>TRBV15|TRBJ2-3
ATSRASGGRTDTQY
>TRBV10-3|TRBJ2-7
AISEASAYEQY
>TRBV7-9|TRBJ2-1
ASSLGQGYYNEQF
>TRBV5-1|TRBJ2-1
ASSLLDRITSNEQF
>TRBV5-1|TRBJ1-1
ASSRETGGANTEAF
>TRBV18|TRBJ2-7
ASSPVGQGIAYEQY
>TRBV21-1|TRBJ2-1
ASSSIAGSSYNEQF
>TRBV4-1|TRBJ1-4
ASSLMEGPYEKLF
>TRBV28|TRBJ1-5
ASSLNSNQPQH
>TRBV19|TRBJ2-6
ASQVSGANVLT